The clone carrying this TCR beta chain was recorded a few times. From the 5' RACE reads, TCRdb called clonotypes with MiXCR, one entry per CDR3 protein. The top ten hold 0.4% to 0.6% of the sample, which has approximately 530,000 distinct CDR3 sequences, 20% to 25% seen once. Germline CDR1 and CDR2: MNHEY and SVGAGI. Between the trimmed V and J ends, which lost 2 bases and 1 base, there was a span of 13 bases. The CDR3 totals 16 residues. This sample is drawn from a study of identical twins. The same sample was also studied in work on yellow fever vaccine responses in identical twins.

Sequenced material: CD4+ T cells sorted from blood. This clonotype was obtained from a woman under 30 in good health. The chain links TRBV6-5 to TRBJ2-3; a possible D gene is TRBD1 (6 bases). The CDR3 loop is CASSYAQGMGTDTQYF. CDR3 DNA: TGTGCCAGCAGTTACGCTCAGGGGATGGGCACAGATACGCAGTATTTT.